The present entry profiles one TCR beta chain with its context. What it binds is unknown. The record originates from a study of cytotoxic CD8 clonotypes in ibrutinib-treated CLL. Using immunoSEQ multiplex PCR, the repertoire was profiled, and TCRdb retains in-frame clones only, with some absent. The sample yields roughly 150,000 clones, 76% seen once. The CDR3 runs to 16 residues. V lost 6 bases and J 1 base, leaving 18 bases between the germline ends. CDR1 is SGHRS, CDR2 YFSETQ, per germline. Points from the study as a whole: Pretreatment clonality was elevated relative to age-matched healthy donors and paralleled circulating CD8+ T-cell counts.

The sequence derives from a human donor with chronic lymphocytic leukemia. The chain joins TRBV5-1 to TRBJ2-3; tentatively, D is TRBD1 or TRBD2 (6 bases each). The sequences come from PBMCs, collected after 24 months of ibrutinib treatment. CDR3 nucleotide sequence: TGCGCCAGCACCACCCTGGGGGGCGCGGGCACAGATACGCAGTATTTT. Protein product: CASTTLGGAGTDTQYF.